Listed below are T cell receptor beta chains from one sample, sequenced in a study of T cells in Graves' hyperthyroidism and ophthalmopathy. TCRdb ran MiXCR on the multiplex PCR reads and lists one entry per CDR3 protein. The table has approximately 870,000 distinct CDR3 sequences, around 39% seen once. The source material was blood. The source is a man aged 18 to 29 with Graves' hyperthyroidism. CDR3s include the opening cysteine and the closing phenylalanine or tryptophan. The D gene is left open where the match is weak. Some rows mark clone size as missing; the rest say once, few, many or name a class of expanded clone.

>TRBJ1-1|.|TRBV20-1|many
CSARGPDTEAFF
TGCAGTGCTAGGGGACCGGACACTGAAGCTTTCTTT
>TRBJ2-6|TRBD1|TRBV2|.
CASSERTGGEQNGGANVLTF
TGTGCCAGCAGTGAGAGGACAGGGGGTGAGCAAAATGGTGGGGCCAACGTCCTGACTTTC
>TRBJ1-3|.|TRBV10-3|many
CAVREDGSGNTIYF
TGTGCCGTCCGGGAGGATGGGTCTGGAAACACCATATATTTT
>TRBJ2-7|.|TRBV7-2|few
CASSWDGSPYEQYF
TGTGCCAGCAGCTGGGACGGGAGCCCCTACGAGCAGTACTTC
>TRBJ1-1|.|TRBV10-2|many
CASSEIRAAFF
TGCGCCAGCAGTGAAATAAGAGCAGCTTTCTTT
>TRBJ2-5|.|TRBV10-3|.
CAISDRSQGTQYF
TGTGCCATCAGTGACCGAAGCCAAGGGACCCAGTACTTC
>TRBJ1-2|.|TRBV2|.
CASRGPGYGYTF
TGTGCCAGCAGGGGGCCGGGCTATGGCTACACCTTC
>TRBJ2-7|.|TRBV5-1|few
CASSSFDEQYF
TGCGCCAGCAGCTCCTTTGACGAGCAGTACTTC
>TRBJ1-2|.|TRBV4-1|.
CASSQRGATGYTF
TGCGCCAGCAGCCAACGGGGGGCGACTGGCTACACCTTC
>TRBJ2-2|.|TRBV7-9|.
CAWSVPQVPRELFF
TGTGCCTGGAGTGTACCACAGGTCCCCCGGGAGCTGTTTTTT
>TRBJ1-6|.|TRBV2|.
CASSEGLAGIHF
TGTGCCAGCAGTGAAGGACTAGCGGGGATCCACTTT
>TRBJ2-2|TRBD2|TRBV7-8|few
CASSFWLAGTGELFF
TGTGCCAGCAGCTTCTGGTTAGCGGGCACCGGGGAGCTGTTTTTT
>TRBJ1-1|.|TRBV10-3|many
CAITSTMNTEAFF
TGTGCCATCACCTCAACCATGAACACTGAAGCTTTCTTT
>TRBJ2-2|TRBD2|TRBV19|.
CASSSTSGRALSTGELFF
TGTGCCAGTAGTTCCACTAGCGGGAGGGCCCTCTCCACCGGGGAGCTGTTTTTT
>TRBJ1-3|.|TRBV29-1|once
CSVRQGSNTIYF
TGCAGCGTTAGGCAGGGGTCGAACACCATATATTTT
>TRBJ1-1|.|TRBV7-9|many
CASAKGALGGFF
TGTGCCAGCGCTAAAGGGGCCCTAGGTGGTTTCTTT
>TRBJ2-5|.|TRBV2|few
CASLNREETQYF
TGTGCCAGCCTGAATAGAGAAGAGACCCAGTACTTC
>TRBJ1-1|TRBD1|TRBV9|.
CASSRRGTGTNMNTEAFF
TGTGCCAGCAGCCGTCGGGGGACAGGGACTAACATGAACACTGAAGCTTTCTTT
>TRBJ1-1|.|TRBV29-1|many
CSVAPGMNTEAFF
TGCAGCGTTGCACCCGGGATGAACACTGAAGCTTTCTTT
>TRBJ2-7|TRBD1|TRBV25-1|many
CASGRDRGDGVNYEQYF
TGTGCCAGCGGCCGGGACAGGGGAGATGGGGTGAACTACGAGCAGTACTTC
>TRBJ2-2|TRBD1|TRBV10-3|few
CAISEPLGTGGTGELFF
TGTGCCATCAGTGAACCACTCGGGACAGGTGGAACCGGGGAGCTGTTTTTT
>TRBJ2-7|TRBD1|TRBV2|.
CASRDRGSAYEQYF
TGTGCCAGCAGGGACAGGGGGTCGGCCTACGAGCAGTACTTC
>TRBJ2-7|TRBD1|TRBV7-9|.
CASSVHGGQASSYEQYF
TGTGCCAGCAGCGTCCATGGAGGACAGGCGAGCTCCTACGAGCAGTACTTC
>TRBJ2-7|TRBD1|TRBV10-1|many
CASSPGTGPSYEQYF
TGCGCCAGCAGTCCTGGGACAGGACCCTCCTACGAGCAGTACTTC
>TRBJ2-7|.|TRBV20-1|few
CSARSGTYEQYF
TGCAGTGCAAGGAGCGGTACCTACGAGCAGTACTTC
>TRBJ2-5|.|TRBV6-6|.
CASSSTTGRGETQYF
TGTGCCAGCAGTTCCACGACAGGGCGGGGGGAGACCCAGTACTTC
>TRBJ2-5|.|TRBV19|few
CASSAGRQETQYF
TGTGCCAGTAGCGCCGGCCGACAAGAGACCCAGTACTTC
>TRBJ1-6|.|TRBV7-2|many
CASSFVRGPNSPLHF
TGTGCCAGCAGCTTTGTTAGGGGTCCCAATTCACCCCTCCACTTT
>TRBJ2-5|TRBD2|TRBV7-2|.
CASSLSAGVGETQYF
TGTGCCAGCAGCTTATCGGCGGGGGTAGGGGAGACCCAGTACTTC
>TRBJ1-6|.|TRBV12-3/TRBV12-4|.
CASSLLAGQSGLHF
TGTGCCAGCAGCTTACTAGCGGGGCAGTCAGGCCTCCACTTT
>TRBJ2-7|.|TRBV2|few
CASKENFSYEQYF
TGTGCCAGCAAGGAGAACTTTTCCTACGAGCAGTACTTC
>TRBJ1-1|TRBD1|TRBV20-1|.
CSATNRGPNEAFF
TGCAGTGCTACCAACAGGGGTCCTAATGAAGCTTTCTTT
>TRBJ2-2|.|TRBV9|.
CASRLEWGTGELFF
TGTGCCAGCAGGTTAGAGTGGGGGACCGGGGAGCTGTTTTTT
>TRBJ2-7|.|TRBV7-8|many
CASSLLLITYEQYF
TGTGCCAGCAGCTTACTTCTTATAACCTACGAGCAGTACTTC
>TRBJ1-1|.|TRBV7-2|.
CASSLGGGSRAFF
TGTGCCAGCAGCTTAGGGGGGGGCTCTCGAGCTTTCTTT
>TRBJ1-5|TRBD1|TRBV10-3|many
CASSPGQGSNQPQHF
TGTGCCAGCAGCCCGGGACAGGGGAGCAATCAGCCCCAGCATTTT
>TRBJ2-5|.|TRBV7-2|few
CASSFSDTQETQYF
TGTGCCAGCAGCTTTTCGGACACCCAAGAGACCCAGTACTTC